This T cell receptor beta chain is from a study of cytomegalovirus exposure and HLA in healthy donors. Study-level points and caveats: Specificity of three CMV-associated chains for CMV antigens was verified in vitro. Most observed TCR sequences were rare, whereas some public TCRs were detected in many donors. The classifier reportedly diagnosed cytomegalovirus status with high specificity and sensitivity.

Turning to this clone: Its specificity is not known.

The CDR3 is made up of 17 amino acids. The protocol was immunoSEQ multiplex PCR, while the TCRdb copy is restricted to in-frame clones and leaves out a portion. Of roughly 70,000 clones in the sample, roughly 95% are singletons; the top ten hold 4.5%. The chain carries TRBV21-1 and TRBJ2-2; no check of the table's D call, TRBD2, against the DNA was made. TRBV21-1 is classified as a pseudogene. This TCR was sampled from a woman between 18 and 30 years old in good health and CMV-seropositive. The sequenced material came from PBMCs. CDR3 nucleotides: TGTGCCAGCAGCAGCCCCCAGCAGCGGTTGAACACCGGGGAGCTGTTTTTT. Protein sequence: CASSSPQQRLNTGELFF.